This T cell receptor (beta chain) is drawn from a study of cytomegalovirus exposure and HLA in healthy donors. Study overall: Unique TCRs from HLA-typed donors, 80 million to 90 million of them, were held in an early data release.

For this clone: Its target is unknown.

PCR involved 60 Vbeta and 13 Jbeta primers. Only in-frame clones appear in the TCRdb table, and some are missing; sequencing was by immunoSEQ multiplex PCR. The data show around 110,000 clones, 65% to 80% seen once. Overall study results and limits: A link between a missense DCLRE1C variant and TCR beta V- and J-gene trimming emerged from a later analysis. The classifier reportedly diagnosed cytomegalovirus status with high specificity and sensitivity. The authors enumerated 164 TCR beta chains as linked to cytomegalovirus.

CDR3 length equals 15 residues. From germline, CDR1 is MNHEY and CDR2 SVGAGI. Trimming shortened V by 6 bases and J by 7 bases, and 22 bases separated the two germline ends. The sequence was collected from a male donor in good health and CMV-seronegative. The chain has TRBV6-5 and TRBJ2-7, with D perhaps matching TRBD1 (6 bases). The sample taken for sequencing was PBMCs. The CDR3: CASSPSRGSVGEQYF. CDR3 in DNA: TGTGCCAGCAGCCCTAGCAGGGGAAGTGTTGGTGAGCAGTACTTC.